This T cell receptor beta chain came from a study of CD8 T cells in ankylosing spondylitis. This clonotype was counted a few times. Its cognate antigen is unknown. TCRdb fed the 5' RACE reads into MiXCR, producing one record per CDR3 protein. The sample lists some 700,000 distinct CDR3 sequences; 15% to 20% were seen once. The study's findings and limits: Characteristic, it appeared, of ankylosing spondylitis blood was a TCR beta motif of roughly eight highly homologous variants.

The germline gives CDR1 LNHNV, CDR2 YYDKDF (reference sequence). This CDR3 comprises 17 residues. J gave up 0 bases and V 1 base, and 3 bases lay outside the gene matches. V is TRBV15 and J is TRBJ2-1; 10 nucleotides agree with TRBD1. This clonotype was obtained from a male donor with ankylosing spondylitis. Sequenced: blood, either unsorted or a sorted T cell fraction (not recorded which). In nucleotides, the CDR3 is TGTGCCACCAGCAGAGGGACAGGGGGTCGCTCCTACAATGAGCAGTTCTTC. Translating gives CATSRGTGGRSYNEQFF.